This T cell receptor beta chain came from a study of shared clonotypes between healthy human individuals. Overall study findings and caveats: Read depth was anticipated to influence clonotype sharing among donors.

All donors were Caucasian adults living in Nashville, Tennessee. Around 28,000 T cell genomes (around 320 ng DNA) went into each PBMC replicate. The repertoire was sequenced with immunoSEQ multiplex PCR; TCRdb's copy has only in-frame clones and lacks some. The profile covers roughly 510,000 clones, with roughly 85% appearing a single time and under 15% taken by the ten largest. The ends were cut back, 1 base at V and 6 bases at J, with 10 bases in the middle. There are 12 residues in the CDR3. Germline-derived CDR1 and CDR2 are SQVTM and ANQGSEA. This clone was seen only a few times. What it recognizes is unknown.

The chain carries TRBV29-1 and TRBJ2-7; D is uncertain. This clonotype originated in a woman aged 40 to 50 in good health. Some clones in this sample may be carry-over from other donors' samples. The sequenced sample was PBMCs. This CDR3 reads CSVEVGLGEQYF. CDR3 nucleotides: TGCAGCGTTGAAGTTGGGCTCGGCGAGCAGTACTTC.